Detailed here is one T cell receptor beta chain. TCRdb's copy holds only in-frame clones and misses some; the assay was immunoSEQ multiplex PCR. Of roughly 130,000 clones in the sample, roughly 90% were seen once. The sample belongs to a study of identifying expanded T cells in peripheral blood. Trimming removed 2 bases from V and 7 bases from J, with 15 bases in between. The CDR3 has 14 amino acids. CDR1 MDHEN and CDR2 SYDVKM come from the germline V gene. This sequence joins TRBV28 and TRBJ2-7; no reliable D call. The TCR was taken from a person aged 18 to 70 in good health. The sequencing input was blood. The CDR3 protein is CASSLTQSEIEQYF. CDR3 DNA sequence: TGTGCCAGCAGTTTAACACAGTCCGAGATTGAGCAGTACTTC. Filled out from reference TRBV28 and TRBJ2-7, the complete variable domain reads DVKVTQSSRYLVKRTGEKVFLECVQDMDHENMFWYRQDPGLGLRLIYFSYDVKMKEKGDIPEGYSVSREKKERFSLILESASTNQTSMYLCASSLTQSEIEQYFGPGTRLTVT.